This T cell receptor beta chain was sequenced in a study of regulatory T cells in long-lasting Graves disease. Time point defined: persistent/refractory GD, antithyroid drugs over 5 years with positive TRAb. There was RNA extracted from PBMCs, and the TCR library was made from it. Note on this clonotype: The target antigen is unknown. A junction boundary mismatches the germline segment, possibly from a read error.

General study results and limits: Favored gene segments in persistent disease were TRBV28, TRBJ1-2 and TRBJ2-5.

Germline CDR1 reads MNHEY; CDR2 reads SVGEGT. The CDR3 covers 18 residues. Building the TCR beta libraries relied on iRepertoire HTBI primers, and CDR3 regions underwent Arm-PCR. One entry per CDR3 protein results from TCRdb running MiXCR on the multiplex PCR reads. The table records around 400,000 distinct CDR3 sequences, 21% of them present only once. The input for sequencing was peripheral blood mononuclear cells (PBMCs), taken when the disease was refractory, from a patient treated with antithyroid drugs. The chain uses TRBV6-2 or TRBV6-3 and TRBJ2-5, with no clear D. This clonotype originated in a female donor with Graves disease. CDR3 amino acids: CASSEAPFEVAIQEAQYF. Written as DNA, the CDR3 is TGTGCCAGCAGTGAAGCTCCTTTCGAGGTGGCAATCCAAGAGGCCCAGTACTTC.